This TCR beta chain stems from a study of early stage breast cancer tumors. Overall study: Most invasive tumors, about 80% of the 16, were ER+/PR+/HER2-.

Study-level findings and limits: Functional markers like CD4, CD8 and FOXP3 were missed in bulk sequencing. Tumors had about 2.6-fold higher T cell density than normal breast. Comparing each tissue with blood distinguished tumor from normal in about 90% of the 16 patients.

As regards this clone: Its antigen remains unknown.

Assay: immunoSEQ multiplex PCR; the TCRdb copy retains only in-frame clones and omits some. The sample lists tens of thousands of clones, around 72% occurring once. CDR3 length equals 16 residues. V lost 0 bases to trimming and J lost 5 bases, with 17 bases between them. The germline CDR1 and CDR2 sequences are SGHTA and FQGTGA. The source is a person in their fifties with breast cancer. The sequenced sample consisted of blood. The rearrangement joins TRBV7-3 to TRBJ2-7; perhaps TRBD2 as D (6 bases). This CDR3 is CASSLTGGSAINEQYF. The CDR3 nucleotides read TGTGCCAGCAGCTTAACGGGGGGTTCAGCGATCAACGAGCAGTACTTC.